This TCR beta chain was sequenced for a study of blood T cell repertoires in COVID-19. For the study at large: The United States, Italy and Spain supplied acute and convalescent COVID-19 samples. T cells, B-cell-depleted T cells, or PBMCs supplied cDNA or gDNA.

Germline values: CDR1 SGHVT, CDR2 SQSDAQ. The CDR3 runs 15 residues. Trimming at V came to 3 bases and at J to 2 bases, leaving 4 bases not matched to a gene. In the authors' workflow: Reference gene primer amplification in the assay estimated nucleated cell counts. Measured with immunoSEQ multiplex PCR; TCRdb has only the in-frame clones, and not every one. V and J calls and clone size follow that table, whereas D and trimming were derived from the DNA. Of approximately 670,000 clones in the sample, around 90% were seen once. Sequenced sample: peripheral blood. The chain has TRBV7-4 and TRBJ1-5, with TRBD1 identical over 7 bases. This TCR derives from a woman aged 18-29 years with acute or convalescent COVID-19. The CDR3 DNA follows: TGTGCCAGCAGCTTTGGGGACAGCGGCAATCAGCCCCAGCATTTT. Translating gives CASSFGDSGNQPQHF.